A few counts support the clone carrying this T cell receptor beta chain. The antigen is undetermined. The sample comes from a study of T cell repertoires in cytomegalovirus infection. Study context: Public TCR beta signatures marked donors with CMV infection and the matching HLA. Overall study findings and caveats: The response measured ex vivo was dominated by TCR beta clonotypes (HLA-C-restricted and CMV-specific). Cumulative public TCR beta family frequency identified CMV carriers with the relevant HLA.

The CDR3 runs 14 residues. V was trimmed by 0 bases and J by 6 bases, leaving 10 bases between them. Germline V CDR1 and CDR2: SGHNT, YYREEE (reference sequence). TCRdb fed the reads into MiXCR, producing one record per CDR3 protein. This sample carries 150,000 to 200,000 distinct CDR3 sequences, 8.5% to 10% of them seen once, and the ten largest clones take approximately 4.2%. The chain links TRBV5-4 to TRBJ2-1, with D uncertain. The sample taken for sequencing was PBMCs. This clonotype was sampled from a human donor in good health (CMV status not recorded). Some clones in this sample may be carry-over from other donors' samples. Here the CDR3 reads CASSLANSVNEQFF. The CDR3 region has the DNA TGTGCCAGCAGCTTGGCCAACTCGGTCAATGAGCAGTTCTTC.